Below, 3 T cell receptor beta chains from the same sample are listed, as sequenced in a study of blood T cell repertoires in COVID-19. Libraries were prepared by immunoSEQ multiplex PCR; TCRdb keeps only in-frame clonotypes and omits some of them. The sample gives just over 90,000 clones, 90% of which show up once; about 1.5% is in the top ten. Sequenced sample: peripheral blood. All receptors derive from a human donor with active COVID-19. The donor label of this sample is uncertain.

This clone has a single count. J is TRBJ2-2 and V is TRBV11-2, with D possibly TRBD1 on 6 matching bases. CDR3 length equals 18 residues. Germline CDR1 SGHAT, CDR2 FQNNGV. V gave up 4 bases and J gave up 0 bases, with 18 bases separating them. This CDR3 reads CASSSWTVQHANTGELFF. CDR3 sequence (DNA): TGTGCCAGCAGCTCTTGGACAGTCCAGCACGCGAACACCGGGGAGCTGTTTTTT.

This chain joins TRBV30 and TRBJ1-5; the match to TRBD1 covers 7 bases. V dropped 6 bases and J dropped 7; count of bases not matched to a gene: 9. Looked up from germline, CDR1 is GTSNPN and CDR2 is SVGIG (reference sequence). CDR3 size: 13 residues. CDR3 residues: CACRPGGSQPQHF. Written as DNA, the CDR3 is TGTGCCTGCCGCCCAGGGGGGAGCCAGCCCCAGCATTTT.

The gene calls are TRBV4-3 and TRBJ1-1; 7 bases line up with TRBD1. Trimming removed 6 bases from V and 1 base from J; junction bases left unmatched: 8. This CDR3 region has 15 residues. CDR1 is LGHNA, CDR2 YSLEER, per germline. Here the CDR3 DNA reads TGCGCCAGCAGACAAAATGACAGGGCGAACACTGAAGCTTTCTTT. Its protein is CASRQNDRANTEAFF.